The next 16 T cell receptor beta chains were all read from a single sample in a study of regulatory T cells in long-lasting Graves disease. The TCR beta library used iRepertoire HTBI primers with Arm-PCR amplification of CDR3. TCRdb re-derived calls from the multiplex PCR reads in MiXCR, one entry per CDR3 protein. Among about 470,000 distinct CDR3 sequences listed, 15% were seen once. Time point meaning: newly diagnosed GD, antithyroid drugs for less than 3 months. RNA from PBMCs was the source of the TCR library. This same sample was also taken into another study, of T cells in Graves' hyperthyroidism and ophthalmopathy.

This sample comprised peripheral blood mononuclear cells (PBMCs), obtained at new diagnosis, from a patient treated with antithyroid drugs. These receptors were collected from a young woman with Graves disease.

This clonotype occurred a few times. The chain combines TRBV19 with TRBJ2-3, with 8 bases that match TRBD2. This CDR3 is built from 16 residues. The V segment lost 3 bases and the J segment 4 bases; nucleotides outside the gene matches: 9. Germline loops: CDR1 LNHDA, CDR2 SQIVND (reference sequence). CDR3 nucleotides: TGTGCCAGTAGTATGGGGTCGGCGGGAGGAGCAGATACGCAGTATTTT. It is translated as CASSMGSAGGADTQYF.

There are many counts of this clonotype. The chain has TRBV11-3 and TRBJ2-5; TRBD2 aligns across 12 bases. Germline trimming cut 0 bases from V and 0 bases from J; bases unmatched to any gene: 8. CDR1 is SGHNT, CDR2 YENEEA, per germline. This CDR3 is built from 19 residues. The DNA of the CDR3 is TGTGCCAGCAGCTTAGATGGGACTAGCGGGCTGGGGTACCAAGAGACCCAGTACTTC. As protein: CASSLDGTSGLGYQETQYF.

This clonotype was seen a single time. With only one base between it and a far larger clone, this is likely a read error. The chain is built from TRBV7-2 and TRBJ2-7, with D possibly TRBD2 on 6 matching bases. V was pared by 4 bases and J by 7 bases, with 14 bases between. CDR3 length: 13 amino acids. Germline CDR1 SGHTA, CDR2 FQGNSA. Here the CDR3 DNA reads TGTGCCAGCAGCTCACTAGCAGGCAATGAGCAGTACTTC. Amino acid sequence: CASSSLAGNEQYF.

The chain has TRBV7-9 and TRBJ2-3, with 9 bases fitting TRBD1. This CDR3 region has 14 residues. With V trimmed by 4 bases and J by 10 bases, 9 bases remained unmatched. Germline V gives CDR1 SEHNR, CDR2 FQNEAQ (reference sequence). The CDR3 sequence: CASSSMPDRGAQYF. In nucleotides, the CDR3 is TGTGCCAGCAGCTCGATGCCCGACAGGGGGGCGCAGTATTTT.

Regarding this clonotype: Germline is not matched at one junction end, which may reflect a read error. The chain uses TRBV11-1 and TRBJ2-1; D gene uncertain. The CDR3 covers 15 residues. The germline V gene encodes CDR1 SGHAT and CDR2 FQDESV (reference sequence). The DNA for the CDR3 is TGCGCCAGCAGCTTCGGGCAGGCTTCCTACAATGAGCAGTTCTTC. Amino acid sequence: CASSFGQASYNEQFF.

Many counts were recorded for this clonotype. The chain joins TRBV11-1 to TRBJ2-1; 7 positions match TRBD1. The junction had 6 bases not matched to a gene; V was cut back by 4 bases and J by 0 bases. Germline CDR1 is SGHAT and CDR2 is FQDESV (reference sequence). The length of the CDR3 is 16 residues. CDR3 sequence reads: CASSWGTASSYNEQFF. CDR3 in DNA: TGTGCCAGCAGCTGGGGGACAGCTTCCTCCTACAATGAGCAGTTCTTC.

This clonotype was observed at least ten times. This sequence joins TRBV11-2 and TRBJ1-2, with no clear D. Per germline, CDR1 SGHAT and CDR2 FQNNGV. Deletions cut 2 bases from V and 3 bases from J, with 10 bases between. The CDR3 contains 14 residues. The CDR3 DNA sequence: TGTGCCAGCAGCTTACGCCGGACGGACTATGGCTACACCTTC. It is translated as CASSLRRTDYGYTF.

The table lists this clonotype with a few counts. The gene calls are TRBV25-1 and TRBJ2-7; D is possibly TRBD1 or TRBD2 (5 bases each). The CDR3 is 12 amino acids. The ends were cut back, 3 bases at V and 9 bases at J, with 12 bases in the middle. Germline V gene sequence: CDR1 MGHDK, CDR2 SYGVNS. The chain's CDR3 is CASSEGVRGQYF. CDR3 sequence (DNA): TGTGCCAGCAGTGAGGGGGTTCGCGGGCAGTACTTC.

This clonotype was counted ten times or more. This sequence joins TRBV12-3 or TRBV12-4 and TRBJ2-1; 10 positions match TRBD1. There are 16 residues in the CDR3. Trimming took 6 bases from V and 6 from J; bases not matched to a gene: 11. CDR3 loop: CASRGRGTGEANEQFF. CDR3 DNA: TGTGCCAGCAGGGGACGAGGGACAGGGGAGGCCAATGAGCAGTTCTTC.

This clonotype has ten or more counts. CDR3 residues: CASSRWDRAYEQYF. The CDR3 nucleotides are TGTGCCAGCAGCCGTTGGGACAGGGCCTACGAGCAGTACTTC. This sequence joins TRBV5-4 and TRBJ2-7; 9 bases fit TRBD1. The CDR3 contains 14 residues. Germline V CDR1 and CDR2: SGHNT, YYREEE (reference sequence). Losses at the gene ends were 4 bases for V and 2 bases for J; bases not matched to a gene: 4.

The chain recombines TRBV27 with TRBJ2-1, with no clear D. Germline V gene sequence: CDR1 MNHEY, CDR2 SMNVEV (reference sequence). V was shortened by 0 bases and J by 8 bases, with 17 bases between the two germline ends. The CDR3 runs 16 residues. CDR3 DNA sequence: TGTGCCAGCAGTTTATCGGAAGCCTCCCCTGGGGATGAGCAGTTCTTC. Its translation is CASSLSEASPGDEQFF.

At least ten counts were recorded for this clonotype. This chain joins TRBV12-3 or TRBV12-4 and TRBJ1-5; the match to TRBD1 covers 7 bases. The CDR3 contains 14 residues. Trimming at V came to 7 bases and at J to 4 bases, leaving 7 bases not matched to a gene. The CDR3 spells CASTRDRENQPQHF. CDR3 DNA sequence: TGTGCCAGCACCCGTGACAGGGAGAATCAGCCCCAGCATTTT.

Only a few counts were recorded for this clonotype. The rearrangement links TRBV19 to TRBJ2-5; unclear D gene. V was pared by 2 bases and J by 5 bases, with 12 bases between. The germline V gene encodes CDR1 LNHDA and CDR2 SQIVND (reference sequence). The CDR3 is 14 residues long. The DNA of the CDR3 is TGTGCCAGTAGTATATTGGGCGGCGAGGAGACCCAGTACTTC. Amino acids: CASSILGGEETQYF.

The sample holds many counts of this clonotype. V and J are TRBV5-1 and TRBJ2-7; a possible D gene is TRBD1 (5 bases). V lost 3 bases to trimming and J lost 3 bases, with 10 bases between them. The CDR3 loop spans 13 amino acids. Per the germline V gene, CDR1 is SGHRS and CDR2 is YFSETQ. The CDR3 DNA follows: TGCGCCAGCAGCTCGGACACGAACTACGAGCAGTACTTC. This translates into CASSSDTNYEQYF.

This clonotype was detected many times. This chain joins TRBV20-1 and TRBJ2-7; 8 bases fit TRBD2. CDR3 length: 13 amino acids. Looked up from germline, CDR1 is DFQATT and CDR2 is SNEGSKA (reference sequence). J gave up 3 bases and V 6 bases, and 7 bases lay outside the gene matches. CDR3 sequence reads: CSATGGADYEQYF. The CDR3 DNA sequence: TGCAGTGCCACGGGAGGGGCAGACTACGAGCAGTACTTC.

Ten or more counts support this clonotype. The chain is built from TRBV13 and TRBJ1-1; D is unclear. V lost 2 bases and J 8 bases, leaving 15 bases between the germline ends. Germline V gene data show CDR1 as PRHDT and CDR2 as FYEKMQ (reference sequence). CDR3 length equals 14 residues. CDR3 nucleotide sequence: TGTGCCAGCAGCTTAACTACCGACCAAGGCGAAGCTTTCTTT. This sequence encodes CASSLTTDQGEAFF.